This TCR beta chain was identified in a study of read filtering for tumor transcriptome and immune sequencing. At the time of active disease, bone marrow was collected from every patient. Deletions cut 5 bases from V and 0 bases from J, with 10 bases between. The CDR3 extends over 13 amino acids. Germline lookup yields CDR1 SQVTM and CDR2 ANQGSEA. This library used roughly 400 ng RNA and molecular barcoded adaptors spanning alpha/delta and beta/gamma chains. TCRdb reprocessed the reads with MiXCR, giving one entry per CDR3 protein. Of 130,000 or so distinct CDR3 sequences listed, 13% are singletons. Study results and caveats: Compared with RNA-seq, IR-seq gave much higher clonotype depth and reliability. Without single-read clonotypes, shared clonotype proportions correlated more between IR-seq and RNA-seq.

Ten or more counts support this clonotype. Its specificity is unknown. The material sequenced was a population of CD138-negative cells sorted from bone marrow. This sequence was found in a donor older than 35 with multiple myeloma. The chain carries TRBV29-1 and TRBJ2-5, with a tentative D call TRBD1 (6 bases). CDR3: CSVNRAYQETQYF. The DNA of the CDR3 is TGCAGCGTTAACAGGGCGTACCAAGAGACCCAGTACTTC.